This T cell receptor (beta chain) was documented in a study of radiotherapy plus CTLA-4 blockade in lung cancer (dated by TCRdb to 2017 to 2018). Concerning the study at large: Among the enrolled patients, about 19% had an objective response, and less than 40% reached disease control. What the work shows at the level of the full study, not this receptor alone: Early dynamic changes in blood T cell clones, together with increased serum interferon-beta after radiation, were reported as the strongest predictors of response. After treatment with radiotherapy and ipilimumab, TCR clones that originated in tumors expanded in peripheral blood.

In this study, focal radiation therapy paired with CTLA-4 blockade (ipilimumab) was tested in patients who had chemo-refractory metastatic non-small-cell lung cancer. The CDR3, cysteine through phenylalanine, is 15 amino acids long. Here the CDR3 DNA is all that survives: 45 bases in frame from base 1. The germline V gene (reference sequence) yields LNHNV for CDR1 and YYDKDF for CDR2. V loses 0 bases of germline sequence and J loses 7 bases, and the interval between the two ends is 12 bases. On this clone: The clone's antigen remains unknown. The record has no base qualities; no much larger clone is one base away.

The receptor library was made with the immunoSEQ multiplex PCR assay. TCRdb obtained this table from immuneACCESS and retained in-frame rearrangements with V and J assigned. These tables miss some clones; where compared with another copy, unresolved V genes account for less than half of the shortfall, and the remainder is unexplained. In this sample the table shows 84,000 or so clones, around 86% of which occur a single time. Less than 15% of the sample goes to the ten largest clones. This sequence was found in a human donor with non-small cell lung cancer that progressed on radiotherapy plus ipilimumab. The chain is encoded by TRBV15 joined to TRBJ2-2; the D gene could be TRBD1 or TRBD2, each one agreeing over 5 bases. The input for sequencing was peripheral blood, taken from a patient treated with radiotherapy plus ipilimumab. The CDR3 is CATSRDRGSGGELFF. The DNA reads TGTGCCACCAGCAGAGATCGGGGCTCGGGCGGGGAGCTGTTTTTT.